One sample yielded the 27 T cell receptor beta chains listed below, sequenced in a study of blood T cell repertoires in COVID-19. The method was immunoSEQ multiplex PCR; TCRdb's version includes in-frame clones alone and lacks a portion of them. The sample gives hundreds of thousands of clones, under 90% of which show up once; around a sixth is in the top ten. Source material: peripheral blood. The receptors shown here come from a woman older than 75 with active or convalescent COVID-19.

The chain employs TRBV19 and TRBJ1-1, with unresolved D. The CDR3 runs to 13 residues. Trimming stripped 6 bases from V and 6 bases from J, with 14 bases between. The germline V gene has CDR1 LNHDA and CDR2 SQIVND (reference sequence). The CDR3: CASSPAGNPEAFF. CDR3 nucleotide sequence: TGTGCCAGTAGCCCCGCGGGGAATCCTGAAGCTTTCTTT. The full variable domain, its missing parts supplied by reference TRBV19 and TRBJ1-1, is DGGITQSPKYLFRKEGQNVTLSCEQNLNHDAMYWYRQDPGQGLRLIYYSQIVNDFQKGDIAEGYSVSREKKESFPLTVTSAQKNPTAFYLCASSPAGNPEAFFGQGTRLTVV.

This rearrangement joins TRBV5-1 to TRBJ1-1; the match to TRBD1 covers 7 bases. V lost 4 bases, J lost 0 bases, and 12 bases stayed unmatched. Germline V gene sequence: CDR1 SGHRS, CDR2 YFSETQ. CDR3 length: 17 amino acids. CDR3 residues: CASSIGRDRSMNTEAFF. CDR3 bases: TGCGCCAGCAGCATCGGTCGGGACAGATCCATGAACACTGAAGCTTTCTTT.

This clone was observed a handful of times. Germline is not matched at one junction end, which may reflect a read error. The chain links TRBV19 to TRBJ2-7; a weak D match, TRBD2 (6 bases). CDR1 and CDR2 (germline): LNHDA, SQIVND (reference sequence). CDR3 length equals 13 residues. The CDR3, as DNA: TGTGCCAGTAGTTTAGAGGGAGGCGACGAGCAGTACTTC. The encoded protein is CASSLEGGDEQYF.

This clone has only one observation. The rearrangement links TRBV28 to TRBJ2-2, with D perhaps matching TRBD2 (6 bases). V was pared by 8 bases and J by 3 bases, with 13 bases between. CDR1 MDHEN and CDR2 SYDVKM come from the germline V gene. The CDR3 has 14 residues. The DNA of the CDR3 is TGTGCCAGCCCTGTGTGGGAGGACACCGGGGAGCTGTTTTTT. Translated: CASPVWEDTGELFF.

The chain employs TRBV6-5 and TRBJ2-7, with 7 bases that match TRBD1. The V gene end was trimmed by 5 bases and the J gene end by 0 bases; junction bases not matched to a gene: 4. This CDR3 contains 14 residues. CDR1 is MNHEY, CDR2 SVGAGI, per germline. CDR3 in DNA: TGTGCCAGCAGTCCGGGACAGAGCTCCTACGAGCAGTACTTC. Translation: CASSPGQSSYEQYF.

This chain uses TRBV19 with TRBJ2-2, with 7 bases matching TRBD1. The V segment lost 2 bases and the J segment 5 bases; nucleotides outside the gene matches: 5. The germline V gene has CDR1 LNHDA and CDR2 SQIVND (reference sequence). The CDR3 runs 15 residues. CDR3 loop: CASSINRGRTGELFF. CDR3 sequence (DNA): TGTGCCAGTAGTATAAACAGGGGAAGGACCGGGGAGCTGTTTTTT.

The V gene is TRBV4-3, the J gene TRBJ2-1; D might be TRBD2 (6 bases). The CDR3 covers 14 residues. The V gene's germline CDR1 is LGHNA and CDR2 YSLEER. V gave up 2 bases and J gave up 5 bases, with 10 bases separating them. The CDR3 DNA is TGCGCCAGCAGCCAACGGGACTTGGACAATGAGCAGTTCTTC. This encodes CASSQRDLDNEQFF.

This chain connects TRBV5-1 to TRBJ2-2, with D perhaps matching TRBD2 (5 bases). Trimming cost V 5 bases and J 5 bases, with 16 bases left between them. CDR3 length: 15 residues. CDR1 is SGHRS, CDR2 YFSETQ, per germline. CDR3 sequence reads: CASSFSIEGTGELFF. For the CDR3, the DNA is TGCGCCAGCAGTTTTTCTATAGAGGGTACCGGGGAGCTGTTTTTT.

The gene calls are TRBV19 and TRBJ1-5, with a weak D call TRBD1 (6 bases). V was clipped by 5 bases and J by 6 bases, with 23 bases between them. The CDR3 is 17 residues long. The germline V gene has CDR1 LNHDA and CDR2 SQIVND (reference sequence). The CDR3 coding sequence is TGTGCCAGTAGTCAGCTTACAGGGTTGGGCCAAGGTCAGCCCCAGCATTTT. The encoded protein is CASSQLTGLGQGQPQHF.

The J gene is TRBJ2-5, the V gene TRBV29-1; tentatively, D is TRBD2 (6 bases). Per the germline V gene, CDR1 is SQVTM and CDR2 is ANQGSEA. There are 14 residues in the CDR3. V lost 6 bases and J lost 6, with 20 bases in between. CDR3 residues: CSVDRDGGLKTQYF. DNA for the CDR3: TGCAGCGTCGACCGGGACGGGGGATTGAAGACCCAGTACTTC. Supplemented by reference TRBV29-1 and TRBJ2-5, the full variable domain reads SAVISQKPSRDICQRGTSLTIQCQVDSQVTMMFWYRQQPGQSLTLIATANQGSEATYESGFVIDKFPISRPNLTFSTLTVSNMSPEDSSIYLCSVDRDGGLKTQYFGPGTRLLVL.

This chain uses TRBV7-3 with TRBJ2-3, with a possible D match to TRBD2 (6 bases). The CDR3 loop spans 15 amino acids. Germline CDR1 reads SGHTA; CDR2 reads FQGTGA. V was trimmed by 0 bases and J by 2 bases, leaving 9 bases between them. The CDR3 loop reads CASSLTGLITDTQYF. The CDR3 region has the DNA TGTGCCAGCAGCTTAACGGGACTGATCACAGATACGCAGTATTTT.

This clone was found a few times. The chain employs TRBV28 and TRBJ1-6, with D uncertain. Germline V gene lookup returns CDR1 MDHEN and CDR2 SYDVKM. Trimming left V 3 bases short and J 7 bases short, with 13 bases between. This CDR3 has 15 amino acids. The CDR3 nucleotides are TGTGCCAGCAGTTTCTTAGGGAGAATGAATTCACCCCTCCACTTT. Translation: CASSFLGRMNSPLHF.

The gene calls are TRBV4-3 and TRBJ2-1; the match to TRBD2 covers 7 bases. Germline V gene data show CDR1 as LGHNA and CDR2 as YSLEER. The length of the CDR3 is 16 residues. Trimming removed 0 bases from V and 7 bases from J; junction bases left unmatched: 9. CDR3 sequence: CASSQDRVGGWNEQFF. CDR3 nucleotide sequence: TGCGCCAGCAGCCAAGATCGGGTCGGGGGGTGGAATGAGCAGTTCTTC.

V usage is TRBV11-1 and J usage is TRBJ2-3; tentatively, D is TRBD2 (6 bases). V lost 5 bases, J lost 11 bases, and 17 bases lay in between. The germline gives CDR1 SGHAT, CDR2 FQDESV (reference sequence). CDR3 length: 13 residues. CDR3 sequence reads: CASSPLAAGGQYF. The CDR3 nucleotides read TGTGCCAGCAGCCCCTTAGCGGCAGGTGGGCAGTATTTT.

The V gene is TRBV24-1, the J gene TRBJ2-5; 8 bases map to TRBD1. Germline values: CDR1 KGHDR, CDR2 SFDVKD. J lost 9 bases, V lost 4 bases, and 12 bases had no gene match. The CDR3 sequence is 15 residues long. CDR3 region: CATSDPGTGVGAQYF. In DNA form, the CDR3 reads TGTGCCACCAGTGACCCTGGGACAGGCGTTGGGGCCCAGTACTTC.

The gene calls are TRBV28 and TRBJ2-2; D remains ambiguous. CDR3 length equals 17 residues. Germline CDR1 is MDHEN and CDR2 is SYDVKM. V was pared by 2 bases and J by 6 bases, with 19 bases between. Here the CDR3 DNA reads TGTGCCAGCAGTTTAGGAAGCAAACTCCTAGTCCCCGGGGAGCTGTTTTTT. Its translation: CASSLGSKLLVPGELFF.

This clone came up once. V is TRBV12-3 or TRBV12-4 and J is TRBJ2-7, with 7 bases fitting TRBD1. The trim removed 5 bases at V and 7 bases at J, leaving 5 bases unmatched. This CDR3 comprises 12 residues. CDR3 nucleotides: TGTGCCAGCAGTCAGGGACAGTTAGAGCAGTACTTC. This translates into CASSQGQLEQYF.

This sequence joins TRBV2 and TRBJ2-5, with 9 positions matching TRBD1. This CDR3 region has 13 residues. V lost 6 bases to trimming and J lost 7 bases; unmatched junction nucleotides: 6. Germline CDR1 and CDR2: SNHLY and FYNNEI. The CDR3 DNA reads TGTGCCAGCAGCGGGGACAGGGTCGCGACCCAGTACTTC. This sequence encodes CASSGDRVATQYF.

This chain connects TRBV28 to TRBJ1-4, with a tentative D call TRBD1 (5 bases). Trimming took 6 bases from V and 4 from J, leaving 9 bases between them. Germline V CDR1 and CDR2: MDHEN, SYDVKM. This CDR3 has 13 residues. CDR3 residues: CASSQGFNEKLFF. CDR3 DNA: TGTGCCAGCAGCCAGGGTTTTAATGAAAAACTGTTTTTT.

The CDR3 is CASSYSSSRVGGQTQYF. The CDR3 DNA follows: TGTGCCAGCAGTTACTCATCGTCCCGGGTGGGGGGTCAGACCCAGTACTTC. The chain is built from TRBV6-2 or TRBV6-3 and TRBJ2-5, with D maybe TRBD2 (6 bases). V shed 0 bases and J shed 6 bases, with 20 bases lying between them. The germline CDR1 and CDR2 sequences are MNHEY and SVGEGT. The CDR3 covers 17 residues.

The V gene is TRBV6-5, the J gene TRBJ1-3, with a tentative D call TRBD1 (6 bases). Germline CDR1 and CDR2: MNHEY and SVGAGI. The CDR3 length is 16 residues. V was shortened by 3 bases and J by 2 bases, with 14 bases between the two germline ends. CDR3 nucleotide sequence: TGTGCCAGCAGTTATTTACAGGGTACAGCTGGAAACACCATATATTTT. Translation: CASSYLQGTAGNTIYF.

J is TRBJ2-7 and V is TRBV5-1; 7 bases are a match to TRBD1. Looked up from germline, CDR1 is SGHRS and CDR2 is YFSETQ. The CDR3 is made up of 12 amino acids. After removal of 4 bases from V and 6 bases from J, the junction contained 4 bases not matched to a gene. The CDR3, as DNA: TGCGCCAGCAGCCCCTACAGGGGCGAGCAGTACTTC. Translation: CASSPYRGEQYF.

A single count supports this clone. The CDR3 region has the DNA TGTGCCAGCAGGGAGGGGAATTCACCCCTCCACTTT. This codes for CASREGNSPLHF. V gene TRBV25-1 combines with J gene TRBJ1-6, with D possibly matching TRBD1 (5 bases). The V end lost 6 bases, the J end lost 7 bases, and 7 bases lay between the germline ends. CDR3 length: 12 amino acids. Germline values: CDR1 MGHDK, CDR2 SYGVNS. Drawing the rest from reference TRBV25-1 and TRBJ1-6, the complete variable domain is EADIYQTPRYLVIGTGKKITLECSQTMGHDKMYWYQQDPGMELHLIHYSYGVNSTEKGDLSSESTVSRIRTEHFPLTLESARPSHTSQYLCASREGNSPLHFGNGTRLTVT.

The V gene is TRBV5-1, the J gene TRBJ1-3; D perhaps matches TRBD1 (5 bases). Trimming cost V 4 bases and J 0 bases, with 14 bases left between them. CDR1 is SGHRS and CDR2 is YFSETQ in the germline V gene. This CDR3 is built from 16 residues. The CDR3 nucleotides read TGCGCCAGCAGCCGCCCTGACAGAGACTCTGGAAACACCATATATTTT. As protein: CASSRPDRDSGNTIYF.

This clone came up once. The chain joins TRBV12-3 or TRBV12-4 to TRBJ1-2, with 7 bases aligning to TRBD1. V shed 5 bases and J 4 bases; nucleotides not matched to a gene: 4. The CDR3 runs 13 residues. In nucleotides, the CDR3 is TGTGCCAGCAGTCCGGGGACAGCCTATGGCTACACCTTC. The encoded protein is CASSPGTAYGYTF.

The chain recombines TRBV6-5 with TRBJ1-2; D might be TRBD1 (6 bases). This CDR3 spans 13 amino acids. Germline lookup yields CDR1 MNHEY and CDR2 SVGAGI. The V gene lost 2 bases and the J gene lost 8 bases, with 12 bases spanning the gap. CDR3 residues: CASSYEGVNGYTF. Here the CDR3 DNA reads TGTGCCAGCAGTTACGAGGGGGTAAACGGCTACACCTTC.

The V and J genes are TRBV14 and TRBJ1-6; 7 positions match TRBD1. The germline V gene encodes CDR1 SGHDN and CDR2 FVKESK. Trimming removed 4 bases from V and 6 bases from J; junction bases left unmatched: 6. This CDR3 comprises 15 residues. CDR3: CASSPDRASNSPLHF. The DNA for the CDR3 is TGTGCCAGCAGCCCCGACAGGGCCTCTAATTCACCCCTCCACTTT.